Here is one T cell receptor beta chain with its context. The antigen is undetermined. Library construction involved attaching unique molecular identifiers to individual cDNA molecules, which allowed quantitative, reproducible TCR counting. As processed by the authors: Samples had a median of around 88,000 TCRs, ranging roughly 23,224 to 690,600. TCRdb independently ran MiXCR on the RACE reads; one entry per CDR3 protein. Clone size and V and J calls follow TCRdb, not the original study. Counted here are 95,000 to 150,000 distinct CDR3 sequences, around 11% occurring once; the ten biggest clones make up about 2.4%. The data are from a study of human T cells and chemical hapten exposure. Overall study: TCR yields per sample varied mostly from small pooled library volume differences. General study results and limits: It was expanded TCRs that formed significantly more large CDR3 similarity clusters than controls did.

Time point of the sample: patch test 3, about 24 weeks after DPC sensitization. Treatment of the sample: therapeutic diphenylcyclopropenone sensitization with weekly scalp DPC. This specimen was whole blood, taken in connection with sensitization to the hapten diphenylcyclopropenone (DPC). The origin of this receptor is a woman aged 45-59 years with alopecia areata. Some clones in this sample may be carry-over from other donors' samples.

CDR3 sequence (DNA): TGCAGTGCTCCTCGGAGGGGGACTTCCTACGAGCAGTACTTC. This gives the protein CSAPRRGTSYEQYF. This chain links TRBV20-1 with TRBJ2-7; D may correspond to TRBD1 or TRBD2 (6 bases each). Per the germline V gene, CDR1 is DFQATT and CDR2 is SNEGSKA (reference sequence). The V gene lost 5 bases and the J gene lost 1 base, with 15 bases spanning the gap. The CDR3 is 14 amino acids.